This TCR beta chain was sequenced in a study of T cell changes during pregnancy in multiple sclerosis. Profiling relied on immunoSEQ multiplex PCR, and the TCRdb table lists in-frame clones only, not all of them. Seen here are around 130,000 clones, about 94% observed once, and the top ten hold approximately 5.8%. The CDR3 has 16 amino acids. CDR1 and CDR2 from the germline V gene are SNHLY and FYNNEI. The junction had 10 bases not matched to a gene; V was cut back by 7 bases and J by 3 bases. The sequencing used peripheral blood, collected before pregnancy. The rearrangement uses TRBV2 and TRBJ2-1, with 9 bases fitting TRBD1. The sequence was obtained from a female donor with multiple sclerosis, enrolled in a pregnancy study. The CDR3 sequence: CASILPGQGYYNEQFF. CDR3 DNA: TGTGCCAGCATCCTACCGGGACAGGGCTACTACAATGAGCAGTTCTTC.